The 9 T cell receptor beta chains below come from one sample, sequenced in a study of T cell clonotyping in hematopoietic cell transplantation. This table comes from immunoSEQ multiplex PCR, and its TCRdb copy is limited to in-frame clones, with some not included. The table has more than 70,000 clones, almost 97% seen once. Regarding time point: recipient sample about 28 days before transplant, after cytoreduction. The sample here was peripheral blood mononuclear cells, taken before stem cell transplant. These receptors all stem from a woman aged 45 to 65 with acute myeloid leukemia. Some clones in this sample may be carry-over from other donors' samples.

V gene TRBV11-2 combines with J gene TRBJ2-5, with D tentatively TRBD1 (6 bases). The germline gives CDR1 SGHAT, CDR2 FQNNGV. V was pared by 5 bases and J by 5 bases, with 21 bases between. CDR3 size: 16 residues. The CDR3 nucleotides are TGTGCCAGCAGCGTCCCAAGATCGTGGGGGCTGGAGACCCAGTACTTC. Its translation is CASSVPRSWGLETQYF.

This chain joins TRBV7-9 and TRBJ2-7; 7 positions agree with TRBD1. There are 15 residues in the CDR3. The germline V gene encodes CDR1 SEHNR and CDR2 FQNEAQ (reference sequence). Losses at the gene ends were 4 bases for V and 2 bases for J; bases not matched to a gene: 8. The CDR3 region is CASSSPGQSAYEQYF. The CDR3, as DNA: TGTGCCAGCAGCTCGCCGGGACAGTCAGCCTACGAGCAGTACTTC. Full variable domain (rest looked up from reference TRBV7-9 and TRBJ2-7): DTGVSQNPRHKITKRGQNVTFRCDPISEHNRLYWYRQTLGQGPEFLTYFQNEAQLEKSRLLSDRFSAERPKGSFSTLEIQRTEQGDSAMYLCASSSPGQSAYEQYFGPGTRLTVT.

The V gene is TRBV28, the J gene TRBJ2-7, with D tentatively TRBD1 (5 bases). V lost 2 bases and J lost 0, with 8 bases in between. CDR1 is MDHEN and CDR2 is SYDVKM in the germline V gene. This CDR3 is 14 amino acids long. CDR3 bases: TGTGCCAGCAGTTTACAGGGTAGCTCCTACGAGCAGTACTTC. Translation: CASSLQGSSYEQYF.

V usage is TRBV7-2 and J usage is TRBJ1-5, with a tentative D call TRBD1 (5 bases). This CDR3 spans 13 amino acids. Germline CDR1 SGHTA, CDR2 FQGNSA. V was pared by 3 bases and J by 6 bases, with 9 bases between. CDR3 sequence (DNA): TGTGCCAGCAGCTTTCAGGGTTCTCAGCCCCAGCATTTT. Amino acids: CASSFQGSQPQHF.

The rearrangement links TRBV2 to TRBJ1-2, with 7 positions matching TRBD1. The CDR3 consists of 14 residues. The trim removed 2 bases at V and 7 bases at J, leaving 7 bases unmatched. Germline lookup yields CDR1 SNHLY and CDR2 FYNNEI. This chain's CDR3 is CASSENRGYPGYTF. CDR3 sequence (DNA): TGTGCCAGCAGTGAAAACAGGGGATATCCTGGCTACACCTTC.

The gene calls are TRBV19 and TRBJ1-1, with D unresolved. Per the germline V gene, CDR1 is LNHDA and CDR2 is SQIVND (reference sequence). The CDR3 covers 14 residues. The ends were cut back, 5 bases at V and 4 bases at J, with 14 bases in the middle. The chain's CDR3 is CASSALTGVTEAFF. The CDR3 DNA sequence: TGTGCCAGTAGTGCCCTGACGGGAGTCACTGAAGCTTTCTTT. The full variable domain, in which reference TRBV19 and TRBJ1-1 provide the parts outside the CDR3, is DGGITQSPKYLFRKEGQNVTLSCEQNLNHDAMYWYRQDPGQGLRLIYYSQIVNDFQKGDIAEGYSVSREKKESFPLTVTSAQKNPTAFYLCASSALTGVTEAFFGQGTRLTVV.

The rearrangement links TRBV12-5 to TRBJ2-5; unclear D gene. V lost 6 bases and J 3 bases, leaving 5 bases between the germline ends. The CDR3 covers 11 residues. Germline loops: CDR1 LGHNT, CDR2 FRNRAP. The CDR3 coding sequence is TGTGCTAGTGGGGGCGAAGAGACCCAGTACTTC. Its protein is CASGGEETQYF.

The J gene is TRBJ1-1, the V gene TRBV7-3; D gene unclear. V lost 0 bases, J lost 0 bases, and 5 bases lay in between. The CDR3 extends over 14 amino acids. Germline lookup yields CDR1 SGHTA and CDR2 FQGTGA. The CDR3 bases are TGTGCCAGCAGCTTAACCGGGTTGAACACTGAAGCTTTCTTT. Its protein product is CASSLTGLNTEAFF.

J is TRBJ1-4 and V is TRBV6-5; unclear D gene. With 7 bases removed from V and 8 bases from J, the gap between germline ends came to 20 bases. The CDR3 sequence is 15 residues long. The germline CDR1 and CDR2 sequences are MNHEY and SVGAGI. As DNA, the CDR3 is TGTGCCAGCAACACACTGAGGGCGATGCGAGAAAAACTGTTTTTT. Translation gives CASNTLRAMREKLFF.